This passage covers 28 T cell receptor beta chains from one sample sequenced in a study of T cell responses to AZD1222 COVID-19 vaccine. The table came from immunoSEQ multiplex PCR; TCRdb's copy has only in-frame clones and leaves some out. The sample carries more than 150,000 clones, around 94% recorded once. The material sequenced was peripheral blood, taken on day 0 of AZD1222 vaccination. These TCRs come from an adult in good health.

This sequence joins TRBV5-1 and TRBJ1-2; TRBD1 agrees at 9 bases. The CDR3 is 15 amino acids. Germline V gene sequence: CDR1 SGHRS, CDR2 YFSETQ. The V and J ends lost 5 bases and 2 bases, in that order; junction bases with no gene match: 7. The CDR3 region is CASRLGTGLNYGYTF. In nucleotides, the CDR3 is TGCGCCAGCAGACTCGGGACAGGGTTGAACTATGGCTACACCTTC. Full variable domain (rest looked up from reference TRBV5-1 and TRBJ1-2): KAGVTQTPRYLIKTRGQQVTLSCSPISGHRSVSWYQQTPGQGLQFLFEYFSETQRNKGNFPGRFSGRQFSNSRSEMNVSTLELGDSALYLCASRLGTGLNYGYTFGSGTRLTVV.

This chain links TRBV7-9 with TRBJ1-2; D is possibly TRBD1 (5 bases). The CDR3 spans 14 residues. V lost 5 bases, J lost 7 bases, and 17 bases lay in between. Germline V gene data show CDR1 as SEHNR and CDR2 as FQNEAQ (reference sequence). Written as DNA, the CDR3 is TGTGCCAGCAGCCTCTCCTCCGGGGCGGGTGGCTACACCTTC. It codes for CASSLSSGAGGYTF.

The CDR3 DNA sequence: TGTGCCTGGAAACGGACATTGGGGGCCCATGGCTACACCTTC. Translation: CAWKRTLGAHGYTF. The chain combines TRBV30 with TRBJ1-2; TRBD1 is a possible D gene (6 bases). Deletions cut 4 bases from V and 6 bases from J, with 18 bases between. The CDR3 has 14 amino acids. From germline, CDR1 is GTSNPN and CDR2 SVGIG (reference sequence).

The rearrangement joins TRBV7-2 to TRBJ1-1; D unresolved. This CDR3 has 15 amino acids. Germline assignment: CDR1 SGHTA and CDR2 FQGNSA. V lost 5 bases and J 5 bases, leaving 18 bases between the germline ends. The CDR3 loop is CASSPRSSLGTEAFF. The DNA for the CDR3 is TGTGCCAGCAGCCCACGGTCATCGTTGGGGACTGAAGCTTTCTTT.

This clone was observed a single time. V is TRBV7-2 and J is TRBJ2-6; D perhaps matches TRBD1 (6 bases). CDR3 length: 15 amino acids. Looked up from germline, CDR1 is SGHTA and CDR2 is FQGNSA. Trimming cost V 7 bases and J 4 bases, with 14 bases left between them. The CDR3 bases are TGTGCCAGCACCCAGGGGACCTCCGGGGCCAACGTCCTGACTTTC. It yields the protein CASTQGTSGANVLTF.

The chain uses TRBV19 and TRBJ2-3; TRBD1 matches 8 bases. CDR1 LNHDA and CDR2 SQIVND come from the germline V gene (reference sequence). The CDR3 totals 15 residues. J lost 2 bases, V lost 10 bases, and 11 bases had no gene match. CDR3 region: CATQEDRVHTDTQYF. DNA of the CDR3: TGTGCCACCCAAGAGGACAGGGTCCACACAGATACGCAGTATTTT.

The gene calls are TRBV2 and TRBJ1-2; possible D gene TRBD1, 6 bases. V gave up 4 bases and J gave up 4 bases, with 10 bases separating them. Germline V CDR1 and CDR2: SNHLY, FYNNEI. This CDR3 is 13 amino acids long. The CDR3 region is CASSVGGTYGYTF. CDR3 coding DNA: TGTGCCAGCAGTGTAGGGGGGACCTATGGCTACACCTTC. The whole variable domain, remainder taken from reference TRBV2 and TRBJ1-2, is EPEVTQTPSHQVTQMGQEVILRCVPISNHLYFYWYRQILGQKVEFLVSFYNNEISEKSEIFDDQFSVERPDGSNFTLKIRSTKLEDSAMYFCASSVGGTYGYTFGSGTRLTVV.

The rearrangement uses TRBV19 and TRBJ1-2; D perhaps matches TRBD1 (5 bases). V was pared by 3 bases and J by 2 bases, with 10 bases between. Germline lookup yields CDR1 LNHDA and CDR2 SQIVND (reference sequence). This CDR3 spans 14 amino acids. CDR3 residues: CASSIPDINYGYTF. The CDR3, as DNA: TGTGCCAGTAGTATCCCGGACATAAACTATGGCTACACCTTC.

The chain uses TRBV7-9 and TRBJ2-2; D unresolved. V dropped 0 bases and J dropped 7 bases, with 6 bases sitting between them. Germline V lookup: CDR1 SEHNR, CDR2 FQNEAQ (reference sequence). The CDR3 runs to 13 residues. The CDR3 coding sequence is TGTGCCAGCAGCTTAGCCGGAAACGGGGAGCTGTTTTTT. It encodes CASSLAGNGELFF.

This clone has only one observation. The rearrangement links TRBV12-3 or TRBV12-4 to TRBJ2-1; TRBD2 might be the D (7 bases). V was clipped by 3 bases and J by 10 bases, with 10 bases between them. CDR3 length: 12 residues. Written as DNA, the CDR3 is TGTGCCAGCAGTTTGGGGGGGGGCGAGCAGTTCTTC. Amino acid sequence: CASSLGGGEQFF.

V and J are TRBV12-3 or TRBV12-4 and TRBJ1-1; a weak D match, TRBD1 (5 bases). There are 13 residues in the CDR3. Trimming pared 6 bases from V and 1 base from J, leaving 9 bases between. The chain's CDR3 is CASSATENTEAFF. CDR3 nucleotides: TGTGCCAGCAGCGCGACAGAGAACACTGAAGCTTTCTTT.

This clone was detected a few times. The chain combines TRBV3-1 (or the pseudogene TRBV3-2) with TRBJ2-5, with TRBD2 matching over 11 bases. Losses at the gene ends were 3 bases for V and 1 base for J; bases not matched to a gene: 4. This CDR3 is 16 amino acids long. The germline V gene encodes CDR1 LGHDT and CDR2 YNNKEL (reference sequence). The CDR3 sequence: CASSHTSGGFQETQYF. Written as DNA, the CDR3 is TGTGCCAGCAGCCATACTAGCGGGGGATTCCAAGAGACCCAGTACTTC.

The CDR3 DNA follows: TGTGCCAGCAGCCGCGGGCCAACTAATGAAAAACTGTTTTTT. This translates into CASSRGPTNEKLFF. The chain recombines TRBV3-1 (or the pseudogene TRBV3-2) with TRBJ1-4; D not certain. Germline V lookup: CDR1 LGHDT, CDR2 YNNKEL (reference sequence). The CDR3 spans 14 residues. The germline V and J ends were trimmed by 4 bases and 0 bases, with 6 bases remaining between them.

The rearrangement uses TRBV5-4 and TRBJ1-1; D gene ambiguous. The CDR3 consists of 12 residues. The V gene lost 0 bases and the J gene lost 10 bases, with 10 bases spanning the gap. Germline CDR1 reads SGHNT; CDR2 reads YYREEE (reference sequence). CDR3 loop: CASSLGREPAFF. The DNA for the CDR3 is TGTGCCAGCAGCTTGGGGCGGGAGCCAGCTTTCTTT.

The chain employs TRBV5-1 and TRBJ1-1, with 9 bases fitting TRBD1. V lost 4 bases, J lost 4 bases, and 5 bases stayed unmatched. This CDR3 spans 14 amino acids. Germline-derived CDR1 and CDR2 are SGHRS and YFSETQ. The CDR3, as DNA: TGCGCCAGCAGCATGGGACAGGGAAGCACTGAAGCTTTCTTT. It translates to CASSMGQGSTEAFF.

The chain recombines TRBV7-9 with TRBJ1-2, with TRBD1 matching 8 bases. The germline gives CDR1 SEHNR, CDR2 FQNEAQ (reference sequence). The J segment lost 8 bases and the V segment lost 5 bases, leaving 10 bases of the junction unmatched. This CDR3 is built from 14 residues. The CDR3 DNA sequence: TGTGCCAGCAGCATCCGGGACAGGTCGGAGGGCTACACCTTC. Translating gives CASSIRDRSEGYTF.

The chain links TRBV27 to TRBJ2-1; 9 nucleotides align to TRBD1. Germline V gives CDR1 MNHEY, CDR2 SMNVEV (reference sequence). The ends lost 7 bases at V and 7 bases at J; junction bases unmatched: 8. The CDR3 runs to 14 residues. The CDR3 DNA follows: TGTGCCAGCATACCGGGACAGGGTAGGAATGAGCAGTTCTTC. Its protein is CASIPGQGRNEQFF.

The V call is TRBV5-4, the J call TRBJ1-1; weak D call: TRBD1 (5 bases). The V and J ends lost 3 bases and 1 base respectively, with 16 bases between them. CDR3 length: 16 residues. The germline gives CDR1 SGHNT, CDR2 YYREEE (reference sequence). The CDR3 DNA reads TGTGCCAGCAGCTGGGGGGGTAGGAGAACGAACACTGAAGCTTTCTTT. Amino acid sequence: CASSWGGRRTNTEAFF.

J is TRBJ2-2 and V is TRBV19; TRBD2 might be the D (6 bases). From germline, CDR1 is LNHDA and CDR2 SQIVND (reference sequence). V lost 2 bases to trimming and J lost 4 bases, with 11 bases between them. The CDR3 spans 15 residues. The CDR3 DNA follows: TGTGCCAGTAGTATACGCGGGGCCGCCACCGGGGAGCTGTTTTTT. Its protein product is CASSIRGAATGELFF.

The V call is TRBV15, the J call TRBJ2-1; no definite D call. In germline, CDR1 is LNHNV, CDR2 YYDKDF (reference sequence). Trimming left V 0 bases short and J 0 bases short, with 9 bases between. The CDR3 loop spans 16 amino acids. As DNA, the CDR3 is TGTGCCACCAGCAGAGAAAGCGCAGGCTCCTACAATGAGCAGTTCTTC. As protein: CATSRESAGSYNEQFF.

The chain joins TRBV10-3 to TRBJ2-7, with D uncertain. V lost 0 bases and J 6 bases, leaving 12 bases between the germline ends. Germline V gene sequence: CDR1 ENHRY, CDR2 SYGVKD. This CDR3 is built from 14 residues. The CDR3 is CAISESGPLSEQYF. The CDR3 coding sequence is TGTGCCATCAGTGAGTCAGGGCCCCTTAGCGAGCAGTACTTC.

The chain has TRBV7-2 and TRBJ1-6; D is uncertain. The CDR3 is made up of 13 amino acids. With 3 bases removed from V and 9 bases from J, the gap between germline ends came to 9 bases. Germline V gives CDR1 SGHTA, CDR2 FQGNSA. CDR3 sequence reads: CASSFGSTSPLHF. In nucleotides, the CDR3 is TGTGCCAGCAGCTTTGGATCCACTTCACCCCTCCACTTT.

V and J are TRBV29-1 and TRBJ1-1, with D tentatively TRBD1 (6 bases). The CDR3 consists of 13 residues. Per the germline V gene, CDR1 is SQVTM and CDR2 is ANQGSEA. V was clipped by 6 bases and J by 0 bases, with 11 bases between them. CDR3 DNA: TGCAGCGTGGCCGGACAGTTGAACACTGAAGCTTTCTTT. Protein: CSVAGQLNTEAFF.

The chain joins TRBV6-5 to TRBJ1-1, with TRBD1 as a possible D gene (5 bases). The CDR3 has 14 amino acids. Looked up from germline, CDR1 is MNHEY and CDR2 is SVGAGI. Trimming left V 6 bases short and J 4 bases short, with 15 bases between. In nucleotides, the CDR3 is TGTGCCAGCAGGAGGAGGGACTACGGCACTGAAGCTTTCTTT. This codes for CASRRRDYGTEAFF.

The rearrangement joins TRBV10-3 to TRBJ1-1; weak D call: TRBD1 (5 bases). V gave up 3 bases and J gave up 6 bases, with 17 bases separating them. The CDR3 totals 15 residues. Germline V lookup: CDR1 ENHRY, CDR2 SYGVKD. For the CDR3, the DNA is TGTGCCATCAGTGACTTCGAGACAGTTCGAGCTGAAGCTTTCTTT. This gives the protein CAISDFETVRAEAFF.

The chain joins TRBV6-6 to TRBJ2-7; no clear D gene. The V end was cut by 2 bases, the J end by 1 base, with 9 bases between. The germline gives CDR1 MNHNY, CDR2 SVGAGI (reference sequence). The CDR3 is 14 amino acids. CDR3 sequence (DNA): TGTGCCAGCAGTTACGCCGACACGTCCTACGAGCAGTACGTC. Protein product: CASSYADTSYEQYV.

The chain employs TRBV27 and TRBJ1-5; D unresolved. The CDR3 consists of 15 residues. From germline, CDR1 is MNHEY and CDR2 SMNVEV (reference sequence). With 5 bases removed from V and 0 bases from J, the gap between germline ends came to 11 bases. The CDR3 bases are TGTGCCAGCAGTCCTGCGGCAGTTAGCAATCAGCCCCAGCATTTT. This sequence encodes CASSPAAVSNQPQHF.

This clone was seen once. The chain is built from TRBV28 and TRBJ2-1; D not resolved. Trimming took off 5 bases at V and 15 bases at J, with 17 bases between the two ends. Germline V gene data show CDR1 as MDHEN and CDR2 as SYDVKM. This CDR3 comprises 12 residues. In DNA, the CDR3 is TGTGCCAGCAGTCCCCGGCAATTCCCCCGGTTCTTC. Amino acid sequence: CASSPRQFPRFF.